The present T cell receptor beta chain was sequenced within a study of control samples from healthy donors and cancer patients. Sequenced by immunoSEQ multiplex PCR; TCRdb stores in-frame clones only, minus some. The data contain under 200,000 clones, 90% to 95% of them singletons. There are 14 residues in the CDR3. Germline V gene lookup returns CDR1 MNHNS and CDR2 SASEGT. V lost 6 bases to trimming and J lost 6 bases, with 14 bases between them. The sample taken for sequencing was blood. The V call is TRBV6-1, the J call TRBJ2-2; maybe TRBD1 (6 bases). The receptor was isolated from a woman aged 40 to 50 in good health. The CDR3 sequence: CASRPMGAAGELFF. CDR3 DNA: TGTGCCAGCAGACCAATGGGGGCGGCCGGGGAGCTGTTTTTT.